These 30 T cell receptor beta chains originate from one sample sequenced in a study of OX40 agonist ivuxolimab in advanced cancers. Profiling relied on immunoSEQ multiplex PCR, and the TCRdb table lists in-frame clones only, not all of them. The sample lists 12,000 to 15,000 clones, roughly 89% occurring once. Material: CD4+ or CD8+ T cells sorted from blood, obtained in a trial of the OX40 agonist ivuxolimab. The source is an adult with an advanced solid tumor such as melanoma, head and neck, liver or kidney cancer.

V usage is TRBV9 and J usage is TRBJ2-5; TRBD1 agrees at 7 bases. Germline-derived CDR1 and CDR2 are SGDLS and YYNGEE. Trimming removed 2 bases from V and 1 base from J; junction bases left unmatched: 8. This CDR3 is built from 16 residues. This CDR3 is CASSVSHRGGQETQYF. The CDR3 region has the DNA TGTGCCAGCAGCGTTAGCCACAGGGGTGGCCAAGAGACCCAGTACTTC. The variable domain in full, with the rest retrieved from reference TRBV9 and TRBJ2-5, is DSGVTQTPKHLITATGQRVTLRCSPRSGDLSVYWYQQSLDQGLQFLIQYYNGEERAKGNILERFSAQQFPDLHSELNLSSLELGDSALYFCASSVSHRGGQETQYFGPGTRLLVL.

The genes are TRBV27 and TRBJ2-5, with D tentatively TRBD2 (5 bases). The CDR3 extends over 14 amino acids. V was cut by 3 bases and J by 4 bases, with 12 bases left in between. Germline V gene data show CDR1 as MNHEY and CDR2 as SMNVEV (reference sequence). Here the CDR3 DNA reads TGTGCCAGCAGTTTTTCAACTAGTCGAGAGACCCAGTACTTC. Protein: CASSFSTSRETQYF.

The rearrangement links TRBV6-6 to TRBJ2-7; 7 bases match TRBD1. Trimming removed 6 bases from V and 3 bases from J; junction bases left unmatched: 5. This CDR3 is 13 amino acids long. Germline V gene data show CDR1 as MNHNY and CDR2 as SVGAGI (reference sequence). CDR3 loop: CASRVRDSYEQYF. The CDR3 nucleotides read TGTGCCAGCAGGGTCCGGGACAGCTACGAGCAGTACTTC.

The J gene is TRBJ1-4, the V gene TRBV6-1; no clear D gene. Germline V gene lookup returns CDR1 MNHNS and CDR2 SASEGT. The CDR3 consists of 15 residues. The V end was cut by 7 bases, the J end by 1 base, with 13 bases between. The CDR3 DNA follows: TGTGCCAGCAAAAGGACGGCTCAAACTAATGAAAAACTGTTTTTT. Translation: CASKRTAQTNEKLFF.

This rearrangement joins TRBV19 to TRBJ2-7, with TRBD1 identical over 7 bases. V trimming: 3 bases; J trimming: 3 bases; junction bases outside the gene matches: 5. The germline gives CDR1 LNHDA, CDR2 SQIVND (reference sequence). The CDR3 length is 14 residues. Here the CDR3 DNA reads TGTGCCAGTAGTATCGGGACAGCAAACTACGAGCAGTACTTC. It translates to CASSIGTANYEQYF.

The CDR3: CAWTTLAGPRGTQYF. The CDR3 nucleotides read TGTGCCTGGACCACGCTAGCGGGGCCGAGGGGTACGCAGTATTTT. The rearrangement links TRBV30 to TRBJ2-3, with 9 bases identical to TRBD2. The CDR3 has 15 residues. Germline V gives CDR1 GTSNPN, CDR2 SVGIG (reference sequence). J lost 8 bases, V lost 4 bases, and 13 bases had no gene match.

This sequence joins TRBV30 and TRBJ2-7, with TRBD1 matching 9 bases. Germline CDR1 and CDR2: GTSNPN and SVGIG (reference sequence). The length of the CDR3 is 17 residues. Losses at the gene ends were 6 bases for V and 0 bases for J; bases not matched to a gene: 15. In nucleotides, the CDR3 is TGTGCCTGTTACCTCGGGGGGACAGGGATCGGCTCCTACGAGCAGTACTTC. It translates to CACYLGGTGIGSYEQYF.

The CDR3: CAWSGKGVLGYEQYF. The CDR3, as DNA: TGTGCCTGGAGTGGAAAAGGGGTATTAGGGTACGAGCAGTACTTC. This sequence joins TRBV30 and TRBJ2-7; TRBD1 might be the D (5 bases). The V end was cut by 1 base, the J end by 4 bases, with 17 bases between. The CDR3 runs to 15 residues. Germline loops: CDR1 GTSNPN, CDR2 SVGIG (reference sequence).

CDR3 protein: CASSLRGSETQYF. The CDR3 nucleotides read TGTGCCAGCAGCCTAAGAGGTTCGGAGACCCAGTACTTC. This chain uses TRBV7-3 with TRBJ2-5; D gene uncertain. V was clipped by 5 bases and J by 5 bases, with 12 bases between them. The CDR3 sequence is 13 residues long. CDR1 SGHTA and CDR2 FQGTGA come from the germline V gene.

CDR3 sequence: CSATQGDGYTF. The CDR3 coding sequence is TGCAGTGCTACACAGGGAGATGGCTACACCTTC. The genes are TRBV20-1 and TRBJ1-2, with a tentative D call TRBD1 (6 bases). CDR3 length: 11 amino acids. V lost 4 bases, J lost 6 bases, and 9 bases lay in between. The V gene's germline CDR1 is DFQATT and CDR2 SNEGSKA (reference sequence).

The chain employs TRBV2 and TRBJ2-5; 8 positions match TRBD2. The V and J ends lost 4 bases and 2 bases, in that order; junction bases with no gene match: 3. The CDR3 runs 14 residues. CDR1 and CDR2 from the germline V gene are SNHLY and FYNNEI. Here the CDR3 reads CASSVTGGQETQYF. In nucleotides, the CDR3 is TGTGCCAGCAGTGTAACGGGGGGGCAAGAGACCCAGTACTTC.

DNA of the CDR3: TGTGCCAGCAGCAAGACAGGGGGCTTCTACGAGCAGTACTTC. The encoded protein is CASSKTGGFYEQYF. The chain couples TRBV25-1 to TRBJ2-7, with 10 bases identical to TRBD1. J was trimmed by 3 bases and V by 6 bases; bases with no gene match: 5. The CDR3 is 14 amino acids. Germline CDR1 MGHDK, CDR2 SYGVNS.

The rearrangement links TRBV5-1 to TRBJ2-5; D possibly uses TRBD1 or TRBD2 (7 bases each). Trimming removed 5 bases from V and 2 bases from J, with 19 bases in between. CDR3 length: 16 residues. Germline CDR1 is SGHRS and CDR2 is YFSETQ. In DNA, the CDR3 is TGCGCCAGCAGTCCCAGGGGGGGCTTACCTCAAGAGACCCAGTACTTC. This encodes CASSPRGGLPQETQYF.

CDR3 amino acids: CASSPEGLSYGYTF. CDR3 sequence (DNA): TGTGCCAGCTCACCAGAGGGGTTATCCTATGGCTACACCTTC. The V gene is TRBV18, the J gene TRBJ1-2, with D maybe TRBD1 (5 bases). CDR3 length: 14 amino acids. Germline values: CDR1 KGHSH, CDR2 LQKENI. With 2 bases removed from V and 4 bases from J, the gap between germline ends came to 11 bases.

The chain has TRBV2 and TRBJ2-7, with TRBD1 matching over 7 bases. The CDR3 is made up of 15 amino acids. Germline-derived CDR1 and CDR2 are SNHLY and FYNNEI. The V gene end was trimmed by 6 bases and the J gene end by 4 bases; junction bases not matched to a gene: 12. In nucleotides, the CDR3 is TGTGCCAGCAGGGGGGCACAGGGGCCGGTTTACGAGCAGTACTTC. Amino acid sequence: CASRGAQGPVYEQYF.

The chain uses TRBV5-4 and TRBJ2-3, with 12 bases identical to TRBD2. The CDR3 totals 15 residues. Germline V lookup: CDR1 SGHNT, CDR2 YYREEE (reference sequence). After removal of 6 bases from V and 0 bases from J, the junction contained 2 bases not matched to a gene. CDR3 coding DNA: TGTGCCAGCACCACTAGCGGGGGGAGCACAGATACGCAGTATTTT. It translates to CASTTSGGSTDTQYF.

This clone was seen once. The genes are TRBV19 and TRBJ1-5; the D gene is possibly TRBD1 (6 bases). The CDR3 runs 16 residues. Germline V gene sequence: CDR1 LNHDA, CDR2 SQIVND (reference sequence). V lost 5 bases and J 3 bases, leaving 17 bases between the germline ends. The CDR3 here is CASSSRGGAPNQPQHF. CDR3 nucleotides: TGTGCCAGTAGTTCCCGCGGGGGGGCCCCCAATCAGCCCCAGCATTTT.

The rearrangement joins TRBV7-9 to TRBJ2-1, with 9 bases fitting TRBD1. This CDR3 is built from 15 residues. Germline loops: CDR1 SEHNR, CDR2 FQNEAQ (reference sequence). The ends lost 5 bases at V and 7 bases at J; junction bases unmatched: 9. In DNA form, the CDR3 reads TGTGCCAGCAGCCAGTGGGACAGGGCTGGGAATGAGCAGTTCTTC. Amino acid sequence: CASSQWDRAGNEQFF.

This clone came up once. V gene TRBV6-5 combines with J gene TRBJ1-2, with a tentative D call TRBD1 (5 bases). CDR1 MNHEY and CDR2 SVGAGI come from the germline V gene. Trimming cost V 3 bases and J 3 bases, with 8 bases left between them. The CDR3 runs to 13 residues. CDR3 DNA sequence: TGTGCCAGCAGTTATGAGGGGCACTATGGCTACACCTTC. Its protein is CASSYEGHYGYTF.

The J gene is TRBJ1-1, the V gene TRBV6-1; TRBD1 agrees at 7 bases. Germline CDR1 reads MNHNS; CDR2 reads SASEGT. After removal of 2 bases from V and 2 bases from J, the junction contained 5 bases not matched to a gene. This CDR3 region has 15 residues. CDR3 amino acids: CASSEWTGANTEAFF. As DNA, the CDR3 is TGTGCCAGCAGTGAATGGACAGGCGCTAACACTGAAGCTTTCTTT.

The rearrangement joins TRBV18 to TRBJ2-7; TRBD1 agrees at 9 bases. Trimming removed 2 bases from V and 0 bases from J; junction bases left unmatched: 2. The V gene's germline CDR1 is KGHSH and CDR2 LQKENI. The CDR3 contains 15 residues. The CDR3 bases are TGTGCCAGCTCACCAGGGACAGGGAACTCCTACGAGCAGTACTTC. It yields the protein CASSPGTGNSYEQYF.

This clone was seen just once. The V and J genes are TRBV10-3 and TRBJ1-2; possibly TRBD1 for D (6 bases). Germline V gene lookup returns CDR1 ENHRY and CDR2 SYGVKD. The CDR3 sequence is 14 residues long. Trimming took off 3 bases at V and 3 bases at J, with 11 bases between the two ends. The CDR3 region is CAISERQEHYGYTF. CDR3 bases: TGTGCCATCAGTGAACGACAGGAACACTATGGCTACACCTTC.

This sequence joins TRBV4-1 and TRBJ2-3; D gene ambiguous. The germline V and J ends were trimmed by 4 bases and 2 bases, with 4 bases remaining between them. Germline values: CDR1 MGHRA, CDR2 YSYEKL. The CDR3 is 12 amino acids. CDR3 bases: TGCGCCAGCAGCCCGACCACAGATACGCAGTATTTT. The encoded protein is CASSPTTDTQYF.

In nucleotides, the CDR3 is TGTGCCAGCAGCTTTCCGGGACAGGGAACCTACGAGCAGTACTTC. This translates into CASSFPGQGTYEQYF. This chain joins TRBV7-2 and TRBJ2-7; 9 nucleotides agree with TRBD1. CDR1 is SGHTA, CDR2 FQGNSA, per germline. This CDR3 has 15 amino acids. V lost 3 bases to trimming and J lost 2 bases; unmatched junction nucleotides: 5.

The sample holds one count of this clone. V usage is TRBV7-9 and J usage is TRBJ2-5; 8 bases agree with TRBD1. The DNA end lines up better with TRBJ2-7; the J call may be wrong. CDR1 is SEHNR and CDR2 is FQNEAQ in the germline V gene (reference sequence). The CDR3 totals 16 residues. In nucleotides, the CDR3 is TGTGCCAGCAGCTTAGAAGGACAGGGCCCGACCTACGAGCAGTACTTC. Encoded protein: CASSLEGQGPTYEQYF.

This sequence joins TRBV30 and TRBJ2-7; possible D gene TRBD1, 6 bases. The V end was cut by 4 bases, the J end by 0 bases, with 10 bases between. Germline CDR1 GTSNPN, CDR2 SVGIG (reference sequence). CDR3 length: 13 amino acids. The CDR3 coding sequence is TGTGCCTGGAATCAGGGGATCTCCTACGAGCAGTACTTC. Amino acids: CAWNQGISYEQYF.

This clone was detected only a few times. V gene TRBV4-3 combines with J gene TRBJ1-3; D may be TRBD1 (6 bases). Germline values: CDR1 LGHNA, CDR2 YSLEER. This CDR3 comprises 16 residues. V was pared by 3 bases and J by 0 bases, with 12 bases between. CDR3 DNA sequence: TGCGCCAGCAGCCAGTCCTCGACAGGCTCTGGAAACACCATATATTTT. Its translation is CASSQSSTGSGNTIYF.

The chain recombines TRBV25-1 with TRBJ2-1; no clear D gene. The V end lost 5 bases, the J end lost 4 bases, and 3 bases lay between the germline ends. Germline V gene data show CDR1 as MGHDK and CDR2 as SYGVNS. There are 11 residues in the CDR3. The chain's CDR3 is CASSTYNEQFF. For the CDR3, the DNA is TGTGCCAGCAGTACTTACAATGAGCAGTTCTTC. The full variable domain, with the rest looked up from reference TRBV25-1 and TRBJ2-1, is EADIYQTPRYLVIGTGKKITLECSQTMGHDKMYWYQQDPGMELHLIHYSYGVNSTEKGDLSSESTVSRIRTEHFPLTLESARPSHTSQYLCASSTYNEQFFGPGTRLTVL.

The J gene is TRBJ2-3, the V gene TRBV9; unclear D gene. CDR3 length: 18 residues. The V end lost 3 bases, the J end lost 0 bases, and 20 bases lay between the germline ends. Germline assignment: CDR1 SGDLS and CDR2 YYNGEE. CDR3 in amino acids: CASSAARGSWGSTDTQYF. In DNA, the CDR3 is TGTGCCAGCAGCGCCGCTCGCGGCAGTTGGGGTAGCACAGATACGCAGTATTTT. The full variable domain, in which reference TRBV9 and TRBJ2-3 provide the parts outside the CDR3, is DSGVTQTPKHLITATGQRVTLRCSPRSGDLSVYWYQQSLDQGLQFLIQYYNGEERAKGNILERFSAQQFPDLHSELNLSSLELGDSALYFCASSAARGSWGSTDTQYFGPGTRLTVL.

Regarding this clone: One end of the junction is discordant with germline, which a read error may explain. The V and J genes are TRBV5-1 and TRBJ2-1; 9 bases are a match to TRBD1. This CDR3 region has 16 residues. CDR1 SGHRS and CDR2 YFSETQ come from the germline V gene. In nucleotides, the CDR3 is TGCGCCGGCAGCCCCAACCCGGGACAGGGCGTGTTCGAGCAGTTCTTC. The encoded protein is CAGSPNPGQGVFEQFF. The whole variable domain, remainder taken from reference TRBV5-1 and TRBJ2-1, is KAGVTQTPRYLIKTRGQQVTLSCSPISGHRSVSWYQQTPGQGLQFLFEYFSETQRNKGNFPGRFSGRQFSNSRSEMNVSTLELGDSALYLCAGSPNPGQGVFEQFFGPGTRLTVL.